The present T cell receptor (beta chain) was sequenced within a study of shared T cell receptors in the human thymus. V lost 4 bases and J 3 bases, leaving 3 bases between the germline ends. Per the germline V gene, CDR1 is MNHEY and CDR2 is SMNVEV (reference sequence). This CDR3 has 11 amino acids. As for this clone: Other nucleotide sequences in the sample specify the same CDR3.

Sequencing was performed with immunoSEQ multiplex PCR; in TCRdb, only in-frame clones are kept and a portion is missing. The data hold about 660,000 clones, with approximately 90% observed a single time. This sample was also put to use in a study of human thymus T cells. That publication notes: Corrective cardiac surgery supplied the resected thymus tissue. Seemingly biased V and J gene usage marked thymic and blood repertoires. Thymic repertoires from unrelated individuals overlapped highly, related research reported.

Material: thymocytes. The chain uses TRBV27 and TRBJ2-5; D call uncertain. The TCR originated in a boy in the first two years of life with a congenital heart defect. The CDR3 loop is CASSSKETQYF. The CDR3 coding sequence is TGTGCCAGCAGTTCCAAAGAGACCCAGTACTTC.